The next 17 T cell receptor beta chains were all read from a single sample in a study of blood T cell repertoires in COVID-19. Assay used: immunoSEQ multiplex PCR; TCRdb lists only in-frame clones, some missing. The sample lists some 260,000 clones, over 75% occurring once. The sequenced material came from peripheral blood. Receptors were obtained from a woman aged 70-85 years with COVID-19, enrolled during active disease.

The CDR3 region has the DNA TGTGCCAGCCGTATGAACAGGGTGTTAGGCAATGAGCAGTTCTTC. Protein product: CASRMNRVLGNEQFF. This chain joins TRBV27 and TRBJ2-1, with D maybe TRBD1 (6 bases). V lost 8 bases, J lost 6 bases, and 20 bases lay in between. This CDR3 has 15 residues. CDR1 and CDR2 from the germline V gene are MNHEY and SMNVEV (reference sequence).

The rearrangement uses TRBV30 and TRBJ2-3; D is perhaps TRBD2 (6 bases). CDR1 and CDR2 (germline): GTSNPN, SVGIG (reference sequence). The CDR3 covers 14 residues. V shed 2 bases and J shed 6 bases, with 15 bases lying between them. The chain's CDR3 is CAWSLGGVQDTQYF. CDR3 in DNA: TGTGCCTGGAGTTTAGGAGGGGTGCAGGATACGCAGTATTTT. The whole variable domain, remainder taken from reference TRBV30 and TRBJ2-3, is SQTIHQWPATLVQPVGSPLSLECTVEGTSNPNLYWYRQAAGRGLQLLFYSVGIGQISSEVPQNLSASRPQDRQFILSSKKLLLSDSGFYLCAWSLGGVQDTQYFGPGTRLTVL.

The gene calls are TRBV19 and TRBJ2-2, with 13 bases fitting TRBD2. Trimming took 6 bases from V and 5 from J; bases not matched to a gene: 6. This CDR3 contains 16 residues. Germline CDR1 is LNHDA and CDR2 is SQIVND (reference sequence). The CDR3 DNA sequence: TGTGCCAGTAGAACTAGCGGGAGGGGAGGGACCGGGGAGCTGTTTTTT. Protein: CASRTSGRGGTGELFF.

This clone was recorded only once. The J gene is TRBJ1-5, the V gene TRBV10-3; 8 bases match TRBD1. The V and J ends lost 2 bases and 2 bases, in that order; junction bases with no gene match: 5. This CDR3 has 16 amino acids. In germline, CDR1 is ENHRY, CDR2 SYGVKD. CDR3 in DNA: TGTGCCATCAGTGAGGCGCAGGGGGCGGGCAATCAGCCCCAGCATTTT. It translates to CAISEAQGAGNQPQHF.

V usage is TRBV9 and J usage is TRBJ1-1; D perhaps matches TRBD1 (5 bases). Germline V CDR1 and CDR2: SGDLS, YYNGEE. V was pared by 4 bases and J by 1 base, with 14 bases between. The CDR3 sequence is 15 residues long. The DNA of the CDR3 is TGTGCCAGCAGCCCGCGTGTGGGGCCGAACACTGAAGCTTTCTTT. This encodes CASSPRVGPNTEAFF.

The chain has TRBV19 and TRBJ1-1, with TRBD1 matching over 8 bases. CDR1 is LNHDA, CDR2 SQIVND, per germline (reference sequence). The V and J ends lost 7 bases and 1 base, in that order; junction bases with no gene match: 8. The CDR3 covers 15 residues. The DNA of the CDR3 is TGTGCCAGTAAAATCGCAGGGGGCCAGAACACTGAAGCTTTCTTT. It is translated as CASKIAGGQNTEAFF. Complete variable domain (other parts from reference TRBV19 and TRBJ1-1): DGGITQSPKYLFRKEGQNVTLSCEQNLNHDAMYWYRQDPGQGLRLIYYSQIVNDFQKGDIAEGYSVSREKKESFPLTVTSAQKNPTAFYLCASKIAGGQNTEAFFGQGTRLTVV.

The V call is TRBV6-5, the J call TRBJ1-1; 7 bases are shared with TRBD1. CDR1 and CDR2 from the germline V gene are MNHEY and SVGAGI. The CDR3 has 14 amino acids. V trimming: 5 bases; J trimming: 4 bases; junction bases outside the gene matches: 7. The CDR3 reads CASSTDDRVTEAFF. The CDR3 DNA is TGTGCCAGCAGTACAGATGACAGGGTCACTGAAGCTTTCTTT.

V gene TRBV15 combines with J gene TRBJ2-1, with TRBD2 matching 13 bases. Germline assignment: CDR1 LNHNV and CDR2 YYDKDF (reference sequence). With V trimmed by 4 bases and J by 5 bases, 14 bases remained unmatched. The CDR3 is made up of 19 amino acids. The CDR3, as DNA: TGTGCCACCAGCACCCGGACTAGCGGGAGATCAGGAGGACACAATGAGCAGTTCTTC. This gives the protein CATSTRTSGRSGGHNEQFF.

This clone appeared a single time. The chain carries TRBV28 and TRBJ2-5; possibly TRBD2 for D (5 bases). Germline lookup yields CDR1 MDHEN and CDR2 SYDVKM. This CDR3 has 13 residues. V lost 6 bases, J lost 5 bases, and 13 bases lay in between. Here the CDR3 reads CASRMKGGETQYF. As DNA, the CDR3 is TGTGCCAGCAGAATGAAGGGCGGGGAGACCCAGTACTTC.

This chain uses TRBV19 with TRBJ1-1; 9 bases align to TRBD1. Germline V gene lookup returns CDR1 LNHDA and CDR2 SQIVND (reference sequence). Trimming cost V 5 bases and J 3 bases; bases outside gene matches: 4. The CDR3 is made up of 14 amino acids. This CDR3 reads CASSQRTGDTEAFF. The CDR3 nucleotides are TGTGCCAGTAGTCAGCGGACAGGGGACACTGAAGCTTTCTTT.

This rearrangement joins TRBV15 to TRBJ2-7; 11 bases line up with TRBD2. Germline V gene data show CDR1 as LNHNV and CDR2 as YYDKDF (reference sequence). The CDR3 is 17 amino acids. The V gene end was trimmed by 3 bases and the J gene end by 5 bases; junction bases not matched to a gene: 12. Here the CDR3 reads CATSSPPLAGGGNEQYF. DNA for the CDR3: TGTGCCACCAGCAGCCCCCCCCTAGCGGGAGGAGGCAACGAGCAGTACTTC.

Notes on this clone: The junction departs from the called germline gene at one end, perhaps through a read error. The J gene is TRBJ1-4, the V gene TRBV9, with 8 bases aligning to TRBD1. Germline lookup yields CDR1 SGDLS and CDR2 YYNGEE. The CDR3 is 13 amino acids. CDR3 loop: CASSVPDRGTLTF. In DNA form, the CDR3 reads TGTGCCAGCAGCGTACCTGACAGGGGTACCTTGACTTTT.

This rearrangement joins TRBV6-9 to TRBJ2-2, with 9 bases that match TRBD2. The CDR3 extends over 18 amino acids. Per germline, CDR1 MNHGY and CDR2 SVAAGI. J was trimmed by 0 bases and V by 5 bases; bases with no gene match: 10. The CDR3 here is CASSPSKGLASNTGELFF. The CDR3 region has the DNA TGTGCCAGCAGTCCTAGCAAAGGACTAGCGTCGAACACCGGGGAGCTGTTTTTT.

This clone was detected once. The rearrangement uses TRBV27 and TRBJ1-1; no definite D call. The length of the CDR3 is 13 residues. V was trimmed by 6 bases and J by 6 bases, leaving 14 bases between them. Germline CDR1 and CDR2: MNHEY and SMNVEV (reference sequence). The CDR3 loop is CASRNILFAEAFF. DNA of the CDR3: TGTGCCAGCAGAAACATATTGTTCGCTGAAGCTTTCTTT.

The chain has TRBV30 and TRBJ2-6; D call uncertain. Germline CDR1 is GTSNPN and CDR2 is SVGIG (reference sequence). The CDR3 is 14 amino acids. V gave up 1 base and J gave up 2 bases, with 6 bases separating them. CDR3 bases: TGTGCCTGGAGTGGACGGGCTGGGGCCAACGTCCTGACTTTC. Its protein is CAWSGRAGANVLTF.

The chain carries TRBV10-3 and TRBJ2-7; no definite D call. This CDR3 is built from 11 residues. From germline, CDR1 is ENHRY and CDR2 SYGVKD. The ends were cut back, 0 bases at V and 11 bases at J, with 8 bases in the middle. The CDR3 DNA follows: TGTGCCATCAGTGAGTCGGGCCCAGAGTACTTC. As protein: CAISESGPEYF.

This chain connects TRBV28 to TRBJ2-7, with D uncertain. The germline V gene has CDR1 MDHEN and CDR2 SYDVKM. This CDR3 contains 11 residues. The germline V and J ends were trimmed by 9 bases and 6 bases, with 12 bases remaining between them. The CDR3 is CASAIGSEQYF. The CDR3 DNA reads TGTGCCAGTGCGATTGGTAGCGAGCAGTACTTC.